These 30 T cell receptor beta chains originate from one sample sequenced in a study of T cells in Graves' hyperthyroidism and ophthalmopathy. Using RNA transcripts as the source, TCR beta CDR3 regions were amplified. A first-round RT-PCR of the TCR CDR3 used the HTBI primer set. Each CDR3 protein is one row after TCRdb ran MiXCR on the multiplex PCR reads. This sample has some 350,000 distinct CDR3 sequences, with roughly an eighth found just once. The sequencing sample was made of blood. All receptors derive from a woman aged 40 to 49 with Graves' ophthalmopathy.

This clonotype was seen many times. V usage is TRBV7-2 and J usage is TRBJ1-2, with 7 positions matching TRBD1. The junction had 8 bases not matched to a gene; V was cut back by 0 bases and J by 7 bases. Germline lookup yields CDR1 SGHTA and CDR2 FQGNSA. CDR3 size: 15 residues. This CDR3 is CASSLALDRAFGYTF. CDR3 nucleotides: TGTGCCAGCAGCTTAGCCCTCGACAGGGCATTTGGCTACACCTTC.

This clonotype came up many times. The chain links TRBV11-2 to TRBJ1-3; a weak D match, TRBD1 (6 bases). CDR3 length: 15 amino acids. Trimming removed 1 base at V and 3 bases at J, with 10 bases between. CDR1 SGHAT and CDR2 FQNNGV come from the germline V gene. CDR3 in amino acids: CASSLAGAYGNTIYF. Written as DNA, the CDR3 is TGTGCCAGCAGCTTAGCAGGGGCATATGGAAACACCATATATTTT.

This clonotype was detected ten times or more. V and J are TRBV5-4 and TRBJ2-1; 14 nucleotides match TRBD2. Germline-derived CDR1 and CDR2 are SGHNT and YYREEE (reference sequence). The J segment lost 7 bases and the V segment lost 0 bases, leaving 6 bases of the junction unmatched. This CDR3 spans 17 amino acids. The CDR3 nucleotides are TGTGCCAGCAGCTTGGGACCGGGACTAGCGGGAGAGAATGAGCAGTTCTTC. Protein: CASSLGPGLAGENEQFF.

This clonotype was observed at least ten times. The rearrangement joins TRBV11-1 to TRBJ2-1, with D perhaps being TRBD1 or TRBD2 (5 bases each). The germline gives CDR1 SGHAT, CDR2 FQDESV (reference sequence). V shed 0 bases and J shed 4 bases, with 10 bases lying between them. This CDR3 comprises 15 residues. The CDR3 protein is CASSLAGDLYNEQFF. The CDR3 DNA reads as TGTGCCAGCAGCTTAGCGGGGGACCTTTACAATGAGCAGTTCTTC.

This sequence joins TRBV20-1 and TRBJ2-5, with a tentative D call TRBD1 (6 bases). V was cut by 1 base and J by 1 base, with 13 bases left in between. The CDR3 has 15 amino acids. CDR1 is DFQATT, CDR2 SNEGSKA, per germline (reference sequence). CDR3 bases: TGCAGTGCTAGAGCCGGGTGGGGGCCCCAAGAGACCCAGTACTTC. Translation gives CSARAGWGPQETQYF.

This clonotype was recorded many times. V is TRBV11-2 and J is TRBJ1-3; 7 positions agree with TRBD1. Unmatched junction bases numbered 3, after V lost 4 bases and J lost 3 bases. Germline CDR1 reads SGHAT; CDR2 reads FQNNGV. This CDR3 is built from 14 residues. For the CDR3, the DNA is TGTGCCAGCAGCTCGACAGGGTATGGAAACACCATATATTTT. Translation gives CASSSTGYGNTIYF.

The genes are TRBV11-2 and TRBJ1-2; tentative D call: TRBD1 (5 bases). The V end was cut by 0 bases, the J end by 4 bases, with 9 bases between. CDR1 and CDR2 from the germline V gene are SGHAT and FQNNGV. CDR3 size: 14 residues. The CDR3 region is CASSLDRVAYGYTF. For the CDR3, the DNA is TGTGCCAGCAGCTTAGACAGGGTGGCCTATGGCTACACCTTC.

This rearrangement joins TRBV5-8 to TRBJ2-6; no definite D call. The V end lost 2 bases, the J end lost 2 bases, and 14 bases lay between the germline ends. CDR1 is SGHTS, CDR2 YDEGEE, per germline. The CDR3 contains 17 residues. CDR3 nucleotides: TGTGCCAGCAGCTTTACGTTGATGGGAACTGGGGCCAACGTCCTGACTTTC. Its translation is CASSFTLMGTGANVLTF.

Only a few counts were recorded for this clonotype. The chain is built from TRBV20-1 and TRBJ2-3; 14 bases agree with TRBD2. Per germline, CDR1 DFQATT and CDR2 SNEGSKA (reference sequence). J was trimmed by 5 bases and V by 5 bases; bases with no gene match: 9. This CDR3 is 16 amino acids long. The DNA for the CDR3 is TGCAGTGCTCGGCTGACTAGCGGGAGGGCCAGAGATACGCAGTATTTT. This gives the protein CSARLTSGRARDTQYF.

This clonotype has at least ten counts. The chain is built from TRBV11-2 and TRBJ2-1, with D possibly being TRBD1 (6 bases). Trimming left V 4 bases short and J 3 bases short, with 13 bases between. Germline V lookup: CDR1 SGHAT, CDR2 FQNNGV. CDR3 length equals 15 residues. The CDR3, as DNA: TGTGCCAGCAGCTCGGGACATTCACTCTACAATGAGCAGTTCTTC. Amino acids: CASSSGHSLYNEQFF.

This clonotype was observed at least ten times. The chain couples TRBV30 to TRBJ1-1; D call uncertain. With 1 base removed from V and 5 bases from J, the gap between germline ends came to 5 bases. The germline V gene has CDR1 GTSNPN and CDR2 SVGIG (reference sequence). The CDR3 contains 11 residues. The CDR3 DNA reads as TGTGCCTGGAGTGCCCAGACTGAAGCTTTCTTT. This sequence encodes CAWSAQTEAFF. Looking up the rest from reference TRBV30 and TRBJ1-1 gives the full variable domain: SQTIHQWPATLVQPVGSPLSLECTVEGTSNPNLYWYRQAAGRGLQLLFYSVGIGQISSEVPQNLSASRPQDRQFILSSKKLLLSDSGFYLCAWSAQTEAFFGQGTRLTVV.

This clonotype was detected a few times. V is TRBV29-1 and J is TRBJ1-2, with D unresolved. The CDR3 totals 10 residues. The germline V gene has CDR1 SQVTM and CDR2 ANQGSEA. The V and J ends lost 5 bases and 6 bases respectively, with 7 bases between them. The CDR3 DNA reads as TGCAGCGTTTATCAGGATGGCTACACCTTC. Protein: CSVYQDGYTF.

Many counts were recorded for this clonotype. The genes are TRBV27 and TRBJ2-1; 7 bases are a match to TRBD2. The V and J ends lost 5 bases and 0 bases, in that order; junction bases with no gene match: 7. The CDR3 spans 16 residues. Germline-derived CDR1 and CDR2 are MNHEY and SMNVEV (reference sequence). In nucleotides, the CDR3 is TGTGCCAGCAGTGGGTTGCGGGGGAGCTCCTACAATGAGCAGTTCTTC. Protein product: CASSGLRGSSYNEQFF.

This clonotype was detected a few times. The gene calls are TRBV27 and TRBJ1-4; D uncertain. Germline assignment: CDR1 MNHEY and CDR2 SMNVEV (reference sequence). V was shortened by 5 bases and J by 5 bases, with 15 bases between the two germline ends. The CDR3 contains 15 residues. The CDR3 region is CASSTWGGRNEKLFF. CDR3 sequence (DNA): TGTGCCAGCAGTACCTGGGGAGGGCGCAATGAAAAACTGTTTTTT.

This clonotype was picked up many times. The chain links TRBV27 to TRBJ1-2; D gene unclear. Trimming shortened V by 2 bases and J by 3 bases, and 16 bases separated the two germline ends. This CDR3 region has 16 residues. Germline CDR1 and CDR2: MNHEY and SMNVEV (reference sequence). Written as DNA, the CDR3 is TGTGCCAGCAGTTTAACACGCGCCACGAAGGACTATGGCTACACCTTC. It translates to CASSLTRATKDYGYTF.

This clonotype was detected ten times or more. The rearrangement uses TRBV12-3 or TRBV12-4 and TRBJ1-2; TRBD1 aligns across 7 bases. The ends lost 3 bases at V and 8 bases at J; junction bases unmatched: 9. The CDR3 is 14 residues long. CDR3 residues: CASSLGQSFFGYTF. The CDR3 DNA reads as TGTGCCAGCAGTTTGGGACAGTCTTTCTTCGGCTACACCTTC.

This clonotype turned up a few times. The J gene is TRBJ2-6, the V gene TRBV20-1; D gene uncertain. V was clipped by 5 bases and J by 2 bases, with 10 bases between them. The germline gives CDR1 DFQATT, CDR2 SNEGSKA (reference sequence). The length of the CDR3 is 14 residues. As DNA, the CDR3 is TGCAGTGCTCGAAACTCCGCTGGGGCCAACGTCCTGACTTTC. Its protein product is CSARNSAGANVLTF.

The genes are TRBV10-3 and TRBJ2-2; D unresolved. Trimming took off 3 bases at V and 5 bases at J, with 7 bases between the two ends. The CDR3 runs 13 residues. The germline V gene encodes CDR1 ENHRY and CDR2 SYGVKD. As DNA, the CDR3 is TGTGCCATCAGTGATAGAGCTACCGGGGAGCTGTTTTTT. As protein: CAISDRATGELFF.

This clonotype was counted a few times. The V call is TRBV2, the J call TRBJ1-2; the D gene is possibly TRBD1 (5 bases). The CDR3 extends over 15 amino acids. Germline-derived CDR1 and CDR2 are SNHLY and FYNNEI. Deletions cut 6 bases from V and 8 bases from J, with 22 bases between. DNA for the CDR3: TGTGCCAGCAGGGATAGGGACTACTGGGTGAGGGGCTACACCTTC. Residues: CASRDRDYWVRGYTF.

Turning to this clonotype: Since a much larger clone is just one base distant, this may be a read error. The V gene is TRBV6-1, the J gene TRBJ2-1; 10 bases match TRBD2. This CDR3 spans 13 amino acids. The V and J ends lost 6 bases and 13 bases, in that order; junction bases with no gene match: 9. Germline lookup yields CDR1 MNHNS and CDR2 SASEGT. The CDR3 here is CASSFGTSEPQFF. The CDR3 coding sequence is TGTGCCAGCAGCTTCGGGACTAGCGAGCCTCAGTTCTTC.

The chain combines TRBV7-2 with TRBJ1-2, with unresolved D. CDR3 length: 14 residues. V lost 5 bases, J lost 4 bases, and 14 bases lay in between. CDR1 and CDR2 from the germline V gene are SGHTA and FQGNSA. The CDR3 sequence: CASSPSPGTYGYTF. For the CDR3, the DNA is TGTGCCAGCAGCCCCTCACCGGGAACCTATGGCTACACCTTC.

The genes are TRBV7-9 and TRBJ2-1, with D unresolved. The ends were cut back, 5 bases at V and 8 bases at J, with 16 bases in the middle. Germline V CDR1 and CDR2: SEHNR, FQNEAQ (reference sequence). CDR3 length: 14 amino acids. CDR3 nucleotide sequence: TGTGCCAGCAGCCAAGAACTTTACGGTGATGAGCAGTTCTTC. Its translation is CASSQELYGDEQFF.

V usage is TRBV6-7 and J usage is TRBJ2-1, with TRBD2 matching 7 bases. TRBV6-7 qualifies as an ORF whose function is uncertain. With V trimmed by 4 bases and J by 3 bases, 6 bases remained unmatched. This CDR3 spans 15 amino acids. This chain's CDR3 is CASSWGGGVYNEQFF. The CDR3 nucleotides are TGTGCCAGCAGTTGGGGGGGGGGGGTCTACAATGAGCAGTTCTTC.

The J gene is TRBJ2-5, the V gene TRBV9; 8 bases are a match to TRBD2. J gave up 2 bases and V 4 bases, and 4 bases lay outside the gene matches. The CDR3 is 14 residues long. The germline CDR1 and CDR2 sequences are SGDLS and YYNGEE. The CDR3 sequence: CASSTRGGQETQYF. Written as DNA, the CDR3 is TGTGCCAGCAGCACCCGGGGGGGTCAAGAGACCCAGTACTTC.

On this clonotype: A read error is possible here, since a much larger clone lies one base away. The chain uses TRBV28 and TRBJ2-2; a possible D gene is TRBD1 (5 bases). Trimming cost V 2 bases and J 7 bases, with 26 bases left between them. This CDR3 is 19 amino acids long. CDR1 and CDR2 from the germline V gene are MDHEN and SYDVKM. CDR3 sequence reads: CASSLGVVRRTLRIGELFF. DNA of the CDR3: TGTGCCAGCAGTTTAGGGGTTGTAAGAAGGACACTGAGGATCGGGGAGCTGTTTTTT.

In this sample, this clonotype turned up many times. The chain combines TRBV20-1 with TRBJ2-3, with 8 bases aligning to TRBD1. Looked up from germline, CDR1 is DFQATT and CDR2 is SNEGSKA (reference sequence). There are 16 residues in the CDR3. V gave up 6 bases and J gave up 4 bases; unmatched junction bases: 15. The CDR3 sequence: CSAISTTGVVPDTQYF. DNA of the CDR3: TGCAGTGCCATCAGCACGACAGGGGTCGTCCCAGATACGCAGTATTTT.

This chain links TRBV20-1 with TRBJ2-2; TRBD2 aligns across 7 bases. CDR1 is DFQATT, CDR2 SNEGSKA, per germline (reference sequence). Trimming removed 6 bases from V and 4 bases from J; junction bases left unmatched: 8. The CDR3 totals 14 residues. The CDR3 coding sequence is TGCAGTGCCGCAGACGGGGAGGGCACCGGGGAGCTGTTTTTT. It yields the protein CSAADGEGTGELFF.

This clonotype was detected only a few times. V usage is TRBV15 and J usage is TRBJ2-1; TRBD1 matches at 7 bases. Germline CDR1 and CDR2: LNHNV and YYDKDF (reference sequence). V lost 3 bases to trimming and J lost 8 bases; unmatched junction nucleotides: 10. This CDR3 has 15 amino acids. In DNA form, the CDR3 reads TGTGCCACCAGCAGTTCAGGGGGTACAGGAGATGAGCAGTTCTTC. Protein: CATSSSGGTGDEQFF.

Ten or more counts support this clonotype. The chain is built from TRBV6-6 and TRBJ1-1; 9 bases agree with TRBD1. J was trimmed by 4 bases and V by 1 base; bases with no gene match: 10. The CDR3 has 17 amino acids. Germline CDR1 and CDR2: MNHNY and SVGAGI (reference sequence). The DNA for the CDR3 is TGTGCCAGCAGTTACTTCCCCCTGGGACAGGGATTCACTGAAGCTTTCTTT. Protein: CASSYFPLGQGFTEAFF.

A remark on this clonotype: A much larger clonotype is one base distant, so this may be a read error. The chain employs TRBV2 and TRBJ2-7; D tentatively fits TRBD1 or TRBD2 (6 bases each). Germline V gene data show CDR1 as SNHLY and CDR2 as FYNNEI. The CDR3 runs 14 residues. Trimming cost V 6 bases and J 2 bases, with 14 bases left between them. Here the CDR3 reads CASSGGREAYEQYF. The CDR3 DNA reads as TGTGCCAGCAGCGGGGGCAGGGAGGCCTACGAGCAGTACTTC.